Shown below are 22 T cell receptor beta chains from a single sample sequenced in a study of T cells in Graves' hyperthyroidism and ophthalmopathy. Using RNA transcripts as the source, TCR beta CDR3 regions were amplified. Carried out on the TCR CDR3, a first-round RT-PCR used the HTBI primer set. A single record per CDR3 protein comes from TCRdb applying MiXCR to the multiplex PCR reads. The top ten clones hold roughly 8.3% of a sample with 750,000 to 900,000 distinct CDR3 sequences, 35% to 45% of them seen once. The source material was blood. The receptors here all came from a man between 18 and 29 years old with Graves' hyperthyroidism.

This chain uses TRBV7-2 with TRBJ1-6; weak D call: TRBD1 (5 bases). The CDR3 runs 14 residues. Germline V gene sequence: CDR1 SGHTA, CDR2 FQGNSA. V dropped 5 bases and J dropped 7 bases, with 12 bases sitting between them. The CDR3 DNA follows: TGTGCCAGCAGCGCATTGAAGGGGAATTCACCCCTCCACTTT. Its translation is CASSALKGNSPLHF.

The V call is TRBV6-5, the J call TRBJ1-6, with a tentative D call TRBD1 (5 bases). This CDR3 region has 15 residues. V gave up 2 bases and J gave up 6 bases, with 11 bases separating them. Per germline, CDR1 MNHEY and CDR2 SVGAGI. CDR3 coding DNA: TGTGCCAGCAGTTACGGATGGGGCCGTAATTCACCCCTCCACTTT. Translating it yields CASSYGWGRNSPLHF.

V usage is TRBV2 and J usage is TRBJ1-6, with D possibly being TRBD1 (5 bases). The germline CDR1 and CDR2 sequences are SNHLY and FYNNEI. The CDR3 is 15 residues long. Trimming left V 0 bases short and J 7 bases short, with 10 bases between. The chain's CDR3 is CASSEANAGNSPLHF. The CDR3 coding sequence is TGTGCCAGCAGTGAAGCTAATGCAGGGAATTCACCCCTCCACTTT.

In its sample, this clonotype was seen many times. The chain carries TRBV15 and TRBJ1-1; D is unclear. V was clipped by 0 bases and J by 6 bases, with 11 bases between them. CDR3 size: 14 residues. CDR1 and CDR2 from the germline V gene are LNHNV and YYDKDF (reference sequence). CDR3: CATSRDVPGAEAFF. CDR3 bases: TGTGCCACCAGCAGAGATGTCCCCGGGGCTGAAGCTTTCTTT.

The rearrangement joins TRBV4-1 to TRBJ1-6; D is uncertain. Deletions cut 7 bases from V and 0 bases from J, with 7 bases between. This CDR3 is 14 amino acids long. The germline gives CDR1 MGHRA, CDR2 YSYEKL. The CDR3 region is CASKLSSYNSPLHF. For the CDR3, the DNA is TGCGCCAGCAAGCTGAGCTCCTATAATTCACCCCTCCACTTT.

This chain connects TRBV12-3 or TRBV12-4 to TRBJ1-5; no clear D. The length of the CDR3 is 14 residues. Trimming left V 9 bases short and J 4 bases short, with 16 bases between. The chain's CDR3 is CARTPDGRNQPQHF. The CDR3 DNA follows: TGTGCCAGAACCCCAGACGGACGAAATCAGCCCCAGCATTTT.

The chain has TRBV7-3 and TRBJ2-2; 8 bases align to TRBD2. J was trimmed by 2 bases and V by 7 bases; bases with no gene match: 9. There are 16 residues in the CDR3. From germline, CDR1 is SGHTA and CDR2 FQGTGA. The CDR3: CASTHSAGGNTGELFF. The DNA of the CDR3 is TGTGCCAGCACCCATAGCGCGGGGGGTAACACCGGGGAGCTGTTTTTT.

This chain connects TRBV7-8 to TRBJ2-5; D is tentatively TRBD1 or TRBD2 (5 bases each). There are 14 residues in the CDR3. The V and J ends lost 6 bases and 7 bases respectively, with 18 bases between them. Germline lookup yields CDR1 SGHVS and CDR2 FQNEAQ. DNA for the CDR3: TGTGCCAGCAGTACGGGACGGGAAAAGGGGACCCAGTACTTC. It yields the protein CASSTGREKGTQYF.

This clonotype was seen repeatedly, ten times or more. The chain links TRBV15 to TRBJ1-2, with D perhaps TRBD1 (6 bases). Trimming took off 1 base at V and 6 bases at J, with 15 bases between the two ends. Germline V gene data show CDR1 as LNHNV and CDR2 as YYDKDF (reference sequence). The CDR3 spans 15 residues. The CDR3 bases are TGTGCCACCAGCAGAGGCCGGGGGCGTGGAGATGGCTACACCTTC. Its protein product is CATSRGRGRGDGYTF.

A few counts support this clonotype. The rearrangement links TRBV11-2 to TRBJ1-3, with 7 bases aligning to TRBD1. The V gene end was trimmed by 7 bases and the J gene end by 4 bases; junction bases not matched to a gene: 10. The CDR3 runs 15 residues. CDR1 and CDR2 from the germline V gene are SGHAT and FQNNGV. The CDR3 here is CASTSQGTTGNTIYF. The CDR3 DNA follows: TGTGCCAGCACCTCACAGGGGACGACCGGAAACACCATATATTTT.

The genes are TRBV5-4 and TRBJ2-7; D unresolved. The germline V gene encodes CDR1 SGHNT and CDR2 YYREEE (reference sequence). The CDR3 is made up of 14 amino acids. V shed 3 bases and J shed 0 bases, with 10 bases lying between them. CDR3 protein: CASSSYQDSYEQYF. In DNA, the CDR3 is TGTGCCAGCAGCTCCTACCAGGACTCCTACGAGCAGTACTTC.

V and J are TRBV11-2 and TRBJ2-7; TRBD1 agrees at 8 bases. V lost 4 bases, J lost 7 bases, and 9 bases stayed unmatched. This CDR3 is 14 amino acids long. Germline CDR1 and CDR2: SGHAT and FQNNGV. CDR3 nucleotide sequence: TGTGCCAGCAGCTCTCCGGGACAGGCTTGGGAGCAGTACTTC. This codes for CASSSPGQAWEQYF.

The rearrangement links TRBV15 to TRBJ2-6, with TRBD2 as a possible D gene (5 bases). Trimming left V 5 bases short and J 1 base short, with 12 bases between. The CDR3 consists of 16 residues. CDR1 is LNHNV, CDR2 YYDKDF, per germline (reference sequence). CDR3 region: CATSGHRGSGANVLTF. The CDR3 region has the DNA TGTGCCACCAGCGGCCACCGGGGTTCTGGGGCCAACGTCCTGACTTTC.

In its sample, this clonotype was seen many times. The rearrangement uses TRBV7-8 and TRBJ1-5, with D unclear. From germline, CDR1 is SGHVS and CDR2 FQNEAQ. The CDR3 consists of 15 residues. V was cut by 1 base and J by 3 bases, with 10 bases left in between. CDR3 sequence (DNA): TGTGCCAGCAGCTTAGAATACGAGATCAATCAGCCCCAGCATTTT. Translated: CASSLEYEINQPQHF.

The chain employs TRBV7-9 and TRBJ1-1, with TRBD1 identical over 8 bases. The CDR3 length is 15 residues. CDR1 is SEHNR and CDR2 is FQNEAQ in the germline V gene (reference sequence). V lost 5 bases to trimming and J lost 5 bases; unmatched junction nucleotides: 10. CDR3 sequence: CASSQNTGGRTEAFF. Here the CDR3 DNA reads TGTGCCAGCAGCCAAAATACAGGGGGAAGGACTGAAGCTTTCTTT.

The chain employs TRBV10-3 and TRBJ2-7; 7 nucleotides align to TRBD2. The V gene end was trimmed by 5 bases and the J gene end by 7 bases; junction bases not matched to a gene: 8. CDR3 length: 13 residues. CDR1 and CDR2 (germline): ENHRY, SYGVKD. CDR3 protein: CAISSSGAWEQYF. The DNA of the CDR3 is TGTGCCATCAGTTCAAGCGGGGCGTGGGAGCAGTACTTC.

At least ten counts were recorded for this clonotype. The V and J genes are TRBV25-1 and TRBJ2-2; TRBD1 or TRBD2 may be the D gene (6 bases each). Germline lookup yields CDR1 MGHDK and CDR2 SYGVNS. The CDR3 contains 16 residues. V was shortened by 3 bases and J by 3 bases, with 14 bases between the two germline ends. The CDR3: CASSDLGGGYTGELFF. The CDR3 DNA follows: TGTGCCAGCAGTGATTTGGGGGGCGGTTACACCGGGGAGCTGTTTTTT.

J is TRBJ2-7 and V is TRBV9; the D is unclear. CDR1 SGDLS and CDR2 YYNGEE come from the germline V gene. The CDR3 length is 13 residues. The ends were cut back, 6 bases at V and 5 bases at J, with 15 bases in the middle. The DNA for the CDR3 is TGTGCCAGCAACACTGGGCAGTTGGACGAGCAGTACTTC. Amino acids: CASNTGQLDEQYF.

The chain joins TRBV2 to TRBJ2-7; possible D gene TRBD2, 5 bases. Trimming took 5 bases from V and 2 from J, leaving 16 bases between them. The CDR3 spans 15 residues. CDR1 and CDR2 from the germline V gene are SNHLY and FYNNEI. For the CDR3, the DNA is TGTGCCAGCAGTACGGACGGGATAGGGACCTACGAGCAGTACTTC. The encoded protein is CASSTDGIGTYEQYF.

This chain joins TRBV12-3 or TRBV12-4 and TRBJ1-5; D is ambiguous. There are 13 residues in the CDR3. The germline V and J ends were trimmed by 4 bases and 5 bases, with 9 bases remaining between them. The CDR3 DNA sequence: TGTGCCAGCAGTTGGACTGGTTATCAGCCCCAGCATTTT. Residues: CASSWTGYQPQHF.

The J gene is TRBJ1-2, the V gene TRBV24-1; 7 nucleotides align to TRBD1. Per the germline V gene, CDR1 is KGHDR and CDR2 is SFDVKD. This CDR3 contains 14 residues. The trim removed 3 bases at V and 1 base at J, leaving 1 base unmatched. The CDR3 nucleotides read TGTGCCACCAGTGATAGACAGGGTAACTATGGCTACACCTTC. Translating gives CATSDRQGNYGYTF.

CDR3 coding DNA: TGTGCCAGCAGCCCCCGGGTGGGGACTAATGAAAAACTGTTTTTT. Residues: CASSPRVGTNEKLFF. The chain links TRBV7-8 to TRBJ1-4; D gene ambiguous. CDR1 is SGHVS, CDR2 FQNEAQ, per germline. The CDR3 is 15 residues long. V shed 5 bases and J shed 2 bases, with 12 bases lying between them.